This T cell receptor beta chain was observed in a study of T-cell memory formation after mild COVID-19. A single record per CDR3 protein comes from TCRdb applying MiXCR to the 5' RACE reads. The sample carries roughly 170,000 distinct CDR3 sequences, around 21% recorded once. CDR1 is MNHEY, CDR2 SMNVEV, per germline (reference sequence). The CDR3 covers 13 residues. Trimming left V 8 bases short and J 4 bases short, with 15 bases between. The source of this sequence is an adult woman who had mild COVID-19 (a few samples of this study predate the infection). Cell type and time point are not known. The genes are TRBV27 and TRBJ2-7; D is perhaps TRBD1 (5 bases). Sequencing was carried out using PBMCs or a T cell subset sorted from them (not recorded which). The chain's CDR3 is CASSPLGQYEQYF. In DNA, the CDR3 is TGTGCCAGCTCCCCATTGGGGCAATACGAGCAGTACTTC.